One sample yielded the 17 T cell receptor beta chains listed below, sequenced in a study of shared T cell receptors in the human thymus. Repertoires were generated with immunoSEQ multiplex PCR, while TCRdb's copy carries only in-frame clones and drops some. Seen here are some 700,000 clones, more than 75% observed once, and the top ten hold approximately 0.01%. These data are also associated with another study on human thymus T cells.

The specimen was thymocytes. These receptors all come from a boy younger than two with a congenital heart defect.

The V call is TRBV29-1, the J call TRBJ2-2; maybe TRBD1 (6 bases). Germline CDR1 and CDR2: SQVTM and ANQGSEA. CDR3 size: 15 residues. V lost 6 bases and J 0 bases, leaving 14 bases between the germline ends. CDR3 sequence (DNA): TGCAGCGTCGCCTGGACAGACGCGAACACCGGGGAGCTGTTTTTT. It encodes CSVAWTDANTGELFF.

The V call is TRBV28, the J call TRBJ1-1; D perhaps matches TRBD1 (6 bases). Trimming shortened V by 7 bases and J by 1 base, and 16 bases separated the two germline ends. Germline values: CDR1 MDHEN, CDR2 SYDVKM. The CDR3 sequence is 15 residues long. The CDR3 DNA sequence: TGTGCCAGCACCTTAAGGGGGTGGGGGAACACTGAAGCTTTCTTT. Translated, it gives CASTLRGWGNTEAFF.

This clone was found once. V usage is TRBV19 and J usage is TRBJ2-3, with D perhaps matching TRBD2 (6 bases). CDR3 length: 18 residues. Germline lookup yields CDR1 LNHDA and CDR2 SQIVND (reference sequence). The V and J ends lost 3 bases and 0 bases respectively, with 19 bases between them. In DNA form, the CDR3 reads TGTGCCAGTAGTATGCTCGGGAGAAGCCCATTTAGCACAGATACGCAGTATTTT. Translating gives CASSMLGRSPFSTDTQYF.

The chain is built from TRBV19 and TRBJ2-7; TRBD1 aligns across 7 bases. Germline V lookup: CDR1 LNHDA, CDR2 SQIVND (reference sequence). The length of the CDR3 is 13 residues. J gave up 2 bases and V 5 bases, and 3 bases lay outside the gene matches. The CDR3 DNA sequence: TGTGCCAGTAGTGGGACAGATCCCTACGAGCAGTACTTC. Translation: CASSGTDPYEQYF.

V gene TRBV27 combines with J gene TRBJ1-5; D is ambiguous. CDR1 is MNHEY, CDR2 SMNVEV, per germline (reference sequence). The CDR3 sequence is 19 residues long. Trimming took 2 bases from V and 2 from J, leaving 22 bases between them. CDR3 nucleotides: TGTGCCAGCAGTTTAACGGTCCAGGACTCGGATCTGGGCAATCAGCCCCAGCATTTT. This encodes CASSLTVQDSDLGNQPQHF.

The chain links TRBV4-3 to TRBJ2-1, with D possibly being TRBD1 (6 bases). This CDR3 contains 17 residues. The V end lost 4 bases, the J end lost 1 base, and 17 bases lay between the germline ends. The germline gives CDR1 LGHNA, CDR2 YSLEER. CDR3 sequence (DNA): TGCGCCAGCAGCCCCCCGGCAGGGGTAAGTTCCTACAATGAGCAGTTCTTC. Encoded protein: CASSPPAGVSSYNEQFF.

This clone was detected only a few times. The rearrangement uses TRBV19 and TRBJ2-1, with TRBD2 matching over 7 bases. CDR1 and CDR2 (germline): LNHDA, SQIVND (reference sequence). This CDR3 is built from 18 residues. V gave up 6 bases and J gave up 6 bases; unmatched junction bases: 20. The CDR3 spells CASRPFTGEGLVGNEQFF. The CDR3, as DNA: TGTGCCAGTAGACCTTTTACGGGGGAGGGCCTTGTAGGCAATGAGCAGTTCTTC.

CDR3: CASSPDRGGPNPYEQYF. The CDR3, as DNA: TGTGCCAGCAGCCCGGACAGGGGCGGCCCTAATCCCTACGAGCAGTACTTC. The J gene is TRBJ2-7, the V gene TRBV7-9; 9 nucleotides agree with TRBD1. The CDR3 totals 17 residues. V shed 5 bases, J shed 2 bases, and the junction held 13 bases outside the gene matches. Germline V gene data show CDR1 as SEHNR and CDR2 as FQNEAQ (reference sequence).

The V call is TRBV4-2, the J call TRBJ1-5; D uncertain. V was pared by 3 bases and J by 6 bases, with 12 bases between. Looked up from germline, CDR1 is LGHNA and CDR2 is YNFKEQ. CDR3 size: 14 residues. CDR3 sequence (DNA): TGTGCCAGCAGCCATGTATTTGGGAGTCAGCCCCAGCATTTT. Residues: CASSHVFGSQPQHF.

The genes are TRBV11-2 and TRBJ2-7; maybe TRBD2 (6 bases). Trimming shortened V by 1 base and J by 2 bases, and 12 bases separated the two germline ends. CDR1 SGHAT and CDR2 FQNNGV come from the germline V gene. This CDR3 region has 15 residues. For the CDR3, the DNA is TGTGCCAGCAGCTTAGCGGGACTGAAGCCCTACGAGCAGTACTTC. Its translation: CASSLAGLKPYEQYF. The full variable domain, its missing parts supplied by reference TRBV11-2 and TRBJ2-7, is EAGVAQSPRYKIIEKRQSVAFWCNPISGHATLYWYQQILGQGPKLLIQFQNNGVVDDSQLPKDRFSAERLKGVDSTLKIQPAKLEDSAVYLCASSLAGLKPYEQYFGPGTRLTVT.

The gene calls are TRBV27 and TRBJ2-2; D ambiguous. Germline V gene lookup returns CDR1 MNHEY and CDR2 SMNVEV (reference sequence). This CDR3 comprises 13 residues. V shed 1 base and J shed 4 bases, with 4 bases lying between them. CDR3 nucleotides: TGTGCCAGCAGTTTATACGGCACCGGGGAGCTGTTTTTT. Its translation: CASSLYGTGELFF.

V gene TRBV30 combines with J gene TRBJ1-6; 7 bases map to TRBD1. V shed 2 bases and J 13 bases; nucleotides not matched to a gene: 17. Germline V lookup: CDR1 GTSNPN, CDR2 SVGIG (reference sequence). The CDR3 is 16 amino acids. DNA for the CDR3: TGTGCCTGGAGTATCCCCCCCCGGGACAGTGGCTACCCCCTCCACTTT. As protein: CAWSIPPRDSGYPLHF.

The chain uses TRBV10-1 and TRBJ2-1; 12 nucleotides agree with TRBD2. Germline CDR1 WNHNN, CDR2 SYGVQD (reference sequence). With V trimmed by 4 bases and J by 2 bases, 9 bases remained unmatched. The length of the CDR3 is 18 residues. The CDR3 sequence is CASSALSGTSGPYNEQFF. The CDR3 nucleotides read TGCGCCAGCAGTGCCCTTTCCGGGACTAGCGGGCCCTACAATGAGCAGTTCTTC.

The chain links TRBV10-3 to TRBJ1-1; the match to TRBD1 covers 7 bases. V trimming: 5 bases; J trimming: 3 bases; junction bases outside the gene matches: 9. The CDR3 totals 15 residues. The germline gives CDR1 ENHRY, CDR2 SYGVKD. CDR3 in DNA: TGTGCCATCAGTAGAACAGGGGAGGCCCACACTGAAGCTTTCTTT. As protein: CAISRTGEAHTEAFF.

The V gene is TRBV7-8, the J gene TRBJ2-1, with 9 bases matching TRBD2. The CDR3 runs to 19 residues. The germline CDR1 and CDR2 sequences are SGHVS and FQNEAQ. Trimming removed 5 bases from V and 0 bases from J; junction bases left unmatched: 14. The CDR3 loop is CASSGKPSGRLGSYNEQFF. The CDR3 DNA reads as TGTGCCAGCAGCGGCAAACCGAGCGGGAGGCTGGGCTCCTACAATGAGCAGTTCTTC. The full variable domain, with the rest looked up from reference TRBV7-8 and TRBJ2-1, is GAGVSQSPRYKVAKRGQDVALRCDPISGHVSLFWYQQALGQGPEFLTYFQNEAQLDKSGLPSDRFFAERPEGSVSTLKIQRTQQEDSAVYLCASSGKPSGRLGSYNEQFFGPGTRLTVL.

The CDR3 spells CASSGQGPGNTIYF. CDR3 nucleotides: TGTGCCAGCAGTGGGCAGGGGCCGGGAAACACCATATATTTT. The V and J genes are TRBV9 and TRBJ1-3; a weak D match, TRBD1 (6 bases). V was cut by 5 bases and J by 4 bases, with 13 bases left in between. The CDR3 is made up of 14 amino acids. Per germline, CDR1 SGDLS and CDR2 YYNGEE. The full variable domain, completed using reference TRBV9 and TRBJ1-3, is DSGVTQTPKHLITATGQRVTLRCSPRSGDLSVYWYQQSLDQGLQFLIQYYNGEERAKGNILERFSAQQFPDLHSELNLSSLELGDSALYFCASSGQGPGNTIYFGEGSWLTVV.

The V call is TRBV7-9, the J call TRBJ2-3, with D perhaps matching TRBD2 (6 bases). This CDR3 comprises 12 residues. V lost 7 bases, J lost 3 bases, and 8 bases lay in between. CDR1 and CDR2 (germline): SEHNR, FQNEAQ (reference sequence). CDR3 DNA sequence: TGTGCCAGCACGGGGGTGACAGATACGCAGTATTTT. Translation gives CASTGVTDTQYF.